Below are 9 T cell receptor beta chains sequenced from a single sample in a study of T cells in women clearing cervical HPV infection. TCRdb keeps only in-frame clones here, not all; method: immunoSEQ multiplex PCR. Seen in this sample are 25,000 to 35,000 clones; the ten most common clones hold around 8.4%. Specimen: blood buffy coat. The receptors shown here come from a woman aged 18-69 years with a cervical HPV16 infection that either progressed to CIN3+ or cleared (not recorded which).

Remarks on this clone: The read is 3 residues too short to cover the CDR3 end, so that end is filled in from the germline J gene. The rearrangement links TRBV7-2 to TRBJ1-2; 10 nucleotides match TRBD1. The CDR3 contains 14 residues. Germline values: CDR1 SGHTA, CDR2 FQGNSA. Germline trimming cut 2 bases from V and 7 bases from J; bases unmatched to any gene: 4. The CDR3 is CASSLQTGGSGYTF. The sequenced CDR3 bases are TGTGCCAGCAGCTTACAGACAGGGGGCAGTGGC. The full variable domain, completed using reference TRBV7-2 and TRBJ1-2, is GAGVSQSPSNKVTEKGKDVELRCDPISGHTALYWYRQSLGQGLEFLIYFQGNSAPDKSGLPSDRFSAERTGGSVSTLTIQRTQQEDSAVYLCASSLQTGGSGYTFGSGTRLTVV.

The sequenced part of the CDR3 DNA is TGTGCCAGCAGCTCCCTCGTAGGGTCCCAAGATACG. Amino acid sequence: CASSSLVGSQDT. The full CDR3 protein reads CASSSLVGSQDTQYF. J is TRBJ2-3 and V is TRBV7-3; unclear D gene. The read is 3 residues too short to cover the CDR3 end, so that end is filled in from the germline J gene. Deletions cut 4 bases from V and 5 bases from J, with 16 bases between. This CDR3 spans 15 amino acids. Germline V lookup: CDR1 SGHTA, CDR2 FQGTGA. The variable domain in full, with the rest retrieved from reference TRBV7-3 and TRBJ2-3, is GAGVSQTPSNKVTEKGKYVELRCDPISGHTALYWYRQSLGQGPEFLIYFQGTGAADDSGLPNDRFFAVRPEGSVSTLKIQRTERGDSAVYLCASSSLVGSQDTQYFGPGTRLTVL.

Regarding this clone: The read ends 3 residues shy of where the CDR3 ends; the end is completed using the germline J gene. The V call is TRBV4-2, the J call TRBJ1-3; D gene ambiguous. Germline CDR1 is LGHNA and CDR2 is YNFKEQ. CDR3 length: 15 residues. V was clipped by 1 base and J by 4 bases, with 11 bases between them. The sequenced part of the CDR3 DNA is TGTGCCAGCAGCCAAGGGGCAGGCTCGGGAAACACC. Translation: CASSQGAGSGNT. The CDR3 in its entirety is CASSQGAGSGNTIYF.

Details on this clone: The read gets to within 3 residues of the CDR3 end, and the germline J gene fills in the rest. The gene calls are TRBV7-9 and TRBJ1-3; 8 nucleotides match TRBD1. Germline trimming cut 6 bases from V and 2 bases from J; bases unmatched to any gene: 6. Germline CDR1 reads SEHNR; CDR2 reads FQNEAQ (reference sequence). This CDR3 contains 15 residues. The CDR3 loop is CASRPDRGAGNTIYF. Incomplete CDR3 DNA: TGTGCCAGCAGACCTGACAGGGGTGCTGGAAACACC.

Incomplete CDR3 DNA: TGTGCCAGTACCCTTCGATCCGGGGGAAATCAGCCC. This sequence encodes CASTLRSGGNQP. The whole CDR3 is CASTLRSGGNQPQHF. The chain recombines TRBV19 with TRBJ1-5, with D maybe TRBD1 (5 bases). Sequencing ends 3 residues short of the CDR3 end; the germline J gene provides the rest. This CDR3 is built from 15 residues. The germline V gene has CDR1 LNHDA and CDR2 SQIVND (reference sequence). The V end lost 7 bases, the J end lost 4 bases, and 17 bases lay between the germline ends.

CDR3 sequence reads: CSARDFQGRTYEQYF. The sequenced part of the CDR3 DNA is TGCAGTGCTAGAGATTTCCAGGGAAGGACCTACGAG. The gene calls are TRBV20-1 and TRBJ2-7; D perhaps matches TRBD1 (5 bases). The observed sequence ends 3 residues before the CDR3 terminus, with the missing tail filled in from the germline J gene. Germline V gene lookup returns CDR1 DFQATT and CDR2 SNEGSKA (reference sequence). The CDR3 covers 15 residues. The germline V and J ends were trimmed by 0 bases and 2 bases, with 14 bases remaining between them.

In regard to this clone: The CDR3 extends 3 residues past the end of the read, so its final part is completed from the germline J gene. The rearrangement joins TRBV5-1 to TRBJ1-2; D unresolved. The germline V gene encodes CDR1 SGHRS and CDR2 YFSETQ. The germline V and J ends were trimmed by 6 bases and 7 bases, with 16 bases remaining between them. The CDR3 length is 13 residues. CDR3 sequence: CASKFSGLGGYTF. CDR3 DNA, as far as it was read: TGCGCCAGCAAGTTCTCGGGTTTGGGTGGC.

With respect to this clone: With the read ending 3 residues before the CDR3 end, the germline J gene is used to fill in that end. The sample carries other DNA sequences with the same CDR3. This chain uses TRBV20-1 with TRBJ2-7; the match to TRBD1 covers 7 bases. Germline CDR1 and CDR2: DFQATT and SNEGSKA (reference sequence). There are 12 residues in the CDR3. The V and J ends lost 1 base and 4 bases, in that order; junction bases with no gene match: 1. The part of the CDR3 DNA that was read is TGCAGTGCTAGAGGACAGGGTTACGAG. As protein: CSARGQGYE. The whole CDR3 region reads CSARGQGYEQYF.

About this clone: The read gets to within 3 residues of the CDR3 end, and the germline J gene fills in the rest. The rearrangement uses TRBV19 and TRBJ2-2, with TRBD1 matching over 8 bases. Germline assignment: CDR1 LNHDA and CDR2 SQIVND (reference sequence). The CDR3 has 15 residues. This CDR3 is CASSYWTGRKEKLFF. The part of the CDR3 DNA that was read is TGTGCCAGTAGCTATTGGACAGGGAGGAAGGAAAAG.